This TCR beta chain was captured in a study of technical replicates of blood from several donors. The protocol was immunoSEQ multiplex PCR, while the TCRdb copy is restricted to in-frame clones and leaves out a portion. The table lists 75,000 to 100,000 clones, approximately 95% of them singletons, with 0.25% to 0.35% in the top ten. Material for sequencing was T cells isolated from PBMCs. This TCR was sampled from a human donor in good health.

CDR3 sequence reads: CASSVGPLLNEQFF. CDR3 coding DNA: TGTGCCAGCAGCGTAGGTCCCCTTCTCAATGAGCAGTTCTTC. The chain uses TRBV9 and TRBJ2-1, with D unclear. Germline CDR1 reads SGDLS; CDR2 reads YYNGEE. This CDR3 contains 14 residues. Trimming shortened V by 0 bases and J by 6 bases, and 10 bases separated the two germline ends.